What follows are 24 T cell receptor beta chains derived from one specimen sequenced in a study of T cells in tuberculosis (dated by TCRdb to between 2018 and 2020). Library method: the immunoSEQ multiplex PCR assay. TCRdb retrieved this table from immuneACCESS and kept in-frame rearrangements only. Not all clones are present; in checked studies, unresolved V genes account for under half, and no reason is known for the remainder. The sample table lists 30,000 or so clones, about 84% of them with a count of one. The ten largest clones add up to less than 5.5% of the sample. What the time point label conveys for this sample: new active TB diagnosis, blood taken before or within 7 days of starting treatment. This sample comprised PBMCs, obtained at tuberculosis diagnosis. All receptors come from an adult with tuberculosis.

The chain is built from TRBV30 and TRBJ1-6, with D possibly matching TRBD1 (5 bases). The CDR3 length is 13 residues. Germline CDR1 GTSNPN, CDR2 SVGIG (reference sequence). Trimming stripped 6 bases from V and 10 bases from J, with 16 bases between. CDR3 protein: CACTPGLRSPLHF. CDR3 nucleotides: TGTGCCTGCACGCCGGGACTAAGATCACCCCTCCACTTT.

In its sample, this clone was seen a few times. The chain recombines TRBV9 with TRBJ2-4; possibly TRBD2 for D (6 bases). CDR1 and CDR2 from the germline V gene are SGDLS and YYNGEE. V was trimmed by 0 bases and J by 0 bases, leaving 13 bases between them. This CDR3 is built from 17 residues. In DNA form, the CDR3 reads TGTGCCAGCAGCGTAGCACCGGGAGCTGGAGCCAAAAACATTCAGTACTTC. It specifies CASSVAPGAGAKNIQYF.

The J gene is TRBJ2-1, the V gene TRBV5-4; TRBD2 aligns across 9 bases. The CDR3 consists of 13 residues. Germline V CDR1 and CDR2: SGHNT, YYREEE (reference sequence). Trimming removed 4 bases from V and 9 bases from J; junction bases left unmatched: 5. CDR3 sequence (DNA): TGTGCCAGCAGCAATAGCGGGGGTGGTGAGCAGTTCTTC. This gives the protein CASSNSGGGEQFF.

The chain joins TRBV27 to TRBJ2-2, with no clear D. The germline V gene encodes CDR1 MNHEY and CDR2 SMNVEV (reference sequence). Deletions cut 7 bases from V and 3 bases from J, with 24 bases between. The CDR3 runs 18 residues. The DNA of the CDR3 is TGTGCCAGCAAACCCGCGAGAAGTGCTCCCCGGTACACCGGGGAGCTGTTTTTT. This gives the protein CASKPARSAPRYTGELFF.

This chain joins TRBV7-9 and TRBJ1-2, with D perhaps TRBD1 (6 bases). Germline-derived CDR1 and CDR2 are SEHNR and FQNEAQ (reference sequence). The ends were cut back, 6 bases at V and 6 bases at J, with 20 bases in the middle. The CDR3 loop spans 15 amino acids. CDR3 in amino acids: CASRLEVRDTNGYTF. CDR3 coding DNA: TGTGCCAGCAGACTTGAAGTCCGGGACACAAATGGCTACACCTTC.

This chain uses TRBV5-1 with TRBJ2-3, with 11 bases fitting TRBD2. Germline assignment: CDR1 SGHRS and CDR2 YFSETQ. Trimming at V came to 4 bases and at J to 3 bases, leaving 4 bases not matched to a gene. The length of the CDR3 is 15 residues. CDR3 loop: CASSKGLAVTDTQYF. The CDR3 nucleotides read TGCGCCAGCAGCAAGGGACTAGCGGTGACAGATACGCAGTATTTT.

The chain is built from TRBV6-5 and TRBJ1-4; 8 bases agree with TRBD1. V lost 6 bases, J lost 0 bases, and 3 bases stayed unmatched. The CDR3 extends over 15 amino acids. The germline gives CDR1 MNHEY, CDR2 SVGAGI. CDR3 DNA: TGTGCCAGCAGCGCGACAGGGGCAACTAATGAAAAACTGTTTTTT. It translates to CASSATGATNEKLFF.

Only one count was recorded for this clone. The V call is TRBV5-4, the J call TRBJ2-1, with D maybe TRBD2 (5 bases). The germline V and J ends were trimmed by 4 bases and 5 bases, with 13 bases remaining between them. Germline CDR1 and CDR2: SGHNT and YYREEE (reference sequence). The CDR3 covers 14 residues. The CDR3 DNA follows: TGTGCCAGCAGCCCCTACGGGGTAAACAATGAGCAGTTCTTC. This codes for CASSPYGVNNEQFF.

The chain is built from TRBV6-1 and TRBJ1-6; 7 bases are a match to TRBD1. The CDR3 consists of 15 residues. Germline-derived CDR1 and CDR2 are MNHNS and SASEGT. Losses at the gene ends were 6 bases for V and 5 bases for J; bases not matched to a gene: 7. CDR3 nucleotides: TGTGCCAGCAGGGAAAGGGACAGAAATAATTCACCCCTCCACTTT. This translates into CASRERDRNNSPLHF.

This chain connects TRBV6-1 to TRBJ2-3; D remains ambiguous. Trimming stripped 11 bases from V and 0 bases from J, with 9 bases between. CDR1 and CDR2 (germline): MNHNS, SASEGT. The CDR3 extends over 12 amino acids. The DNA of the CDR3 is TGTGCCTTTTCGGTTAGCACAGATACGCAGTATTTT. This encodes CAFSVSTDTQYF.

This clone was observed once. The chain joins TRBV7-3 to TRBJ2-1; TRBD1 might be the D (6 bases). Germline-derived CDR1 and CDR2 are SGHTA and FQGTGA. There are 15 residues in the CDR3. V was pared by 3 bases and J by 5 bases, with 14 bases between. DNA of the CDR3: TGTGCCAGCAGCTTCCGGGACAAGGGGGACAATGAGCAGTTCTTC. This sequence encodes CASSFRDKGDNEQFF. Combining the CDR3 with reference TRBV7-3 and TRBJ2-1 gives the whole variable domain GAGVSQTPSNKVTEKGKYVELRCDPISGHTALYWYRQSLGQGPEFLIYFQGTGAADDSGLPNDRFFAVRPEGSVSTLKIQRTERGDSAVYLCASSFRDKGDNEQFFGPGTRLTVL.

The chain uses TRBV7-2 and TRBJ2-5; 11 bases agree with TRBD2. J was trimmed by 4 bases and V by 0 bases; bases with no gene match: 4. CDR3 length: 16 amino acids. Germline assignment: CDR1 SGHTA and CDR2 FQGNSA. CDR3 in DNA: TGTGCCAGCAGCTTAGCCCTAGCGGGGGGAGGAGAGACCCAGTACTTC. This encodes CASSLALAGGGETQYF.

This chain uses TRBV30 with TRBJ2-2; the match to TRBD2 covers 9 bases. Looked up from germline, CDR1 is GTSNPN and CDR2 is SVGIG (reference sequence). The CDR3 contains 16 residues. J gave up 3 bases and V 5 bases, and 10 bases lay outside the gene matches. The DNA of the CDR3 is TGTGCCTGGGGGACCTTAGCGGGAGCTTACACCGGGGAGCTGTTTTTT. As protein: CAWGTLAGAYTGELFF. The entire variable domain, with the rest obtained from reference TRBV30 and TRBJ2-2, is as follows: SQTIHQWPATLVQPVGSPLSLECTVEGTSNPNLYWYRQAAGRGLQLLFYSVGIGQISSEVPQNLSASRPQDRQFILSSKKLLLSDSGFYLCAWGTLAGAYTGELFFGEGSRLTVL.

The chain couples TRBV5-1 to TRBJ2-2, with D perhaps TRBD1 (6 bases). The CDR3 loop spans 14 amino acids. Per germline, CDR1 SGHRS and CDR2 YFSETQ. Trimming took 7 bases from V and 1 from J, leaving 11 bases between them. The DNA of the CDR3 is TGCGCCAGCTGGGGGACACTGAACACCGGGGAGCTGTTTTTT. Amino acid sequence: CASWGTLNTGELFF.

The CDR3 is CASSAEEADTQYF. The DNA of the CDR3 is TGTGCCAGCAGCGCCGAAGAGGCAGATACGCAGTATTTT. The chain employs TRBV6-4 and TRBJ2-3; the D is unclear. Per the germline V gene, CDR1 is MRHNA and CDR2 is SNTAGT. This CDR3 is built from 13 residues. V lost 6 bases and J 4 bases, leaving 11 bases between the germline ends.

This rearrangement joins TRBV23-1 to TRBJ1-5; 10 bases match TRBD1. TRBV23-1 is identified as an open reading frame with a role that is uncertain. The CDR3 totals 14 residues. J was trimmed by 6 bases and V by 3 bases; bases with no gene match: 2. The DNA of the CDR3 is TGCGCCAGCAGTCAGGGGGACAGGGGTCAGCCCCAGCATTTT. Encoded protein: CASSQGDRGQPQHF.

The rearrangement links TRBV7-9 to TRBJ1-1; D is unclear. With 5 bases removed from V and 4 bases from J, the gap between germline ends came to 17 bases. CDR3 size: 15 residues. Per the germline V gene, CDR1 is SEHNR and CDR2 is FQNEAQ (reference sequence). The CDR3 sequence is CASSPGSTRGTEAFF. The CDR3 DNA reads TGTGCCAGCAGCCCGGGGAGCACCCGAGGCACTGAAGCTTTCTTT. Together with reference TRBV7-9 and TRBJ1-1, the CDR3 gives the full variable domain: DTGVSQNPRHKITKRGQNVTFRCDPISEHNRLYWYRQTLGQGPEFLTYFQNEAQLEKSRLLSDRFSAERPKGSFSTLEIQRTEQGDSAMYLCASSPGSTRGTEAFFGQGTRLTVV.

The chain combines TRBV11-3 with TRBJ1-1; no clear D. This CDR3 contains 13 residues. Germline values: CDR1 SGHNT, CDR2 YENEEA. Trimming removed 5 bases at V and 3 bases at J, with 10 bases between. DNA of the CDR3: TGTGCCAGCAGCCGGGCGGAGGACACTGAAGCTTTCTTT. The encoded protein is CASSRAEDTEAFF.

This clone showed up just a few times. The rearrangement uses TRBV4-1 and TRBJ1-2, with TRBD1 as a possible D gene (6 bases). The germline V gene encodes CDR1 MGHRA and CDR2 YSYEKL. Trimming shortened V by 3 bases and J by 2 bases, and 13 bases separated the two germline ends. There are 15 residues in the CDR3. The CDR3 DNA is TGCGCCAGCAGCCAGACCCCAGGGGACAACTATGGCTACACCTTC. It translates to CASSQTPGDNYGYTF.

The CDR3 sequence is CASSLQNEAFF. The CDR3 region has the DNA TGCGCCAGCAGCTTACAGAATGAAGCTTTCTTT. The chain employs TRBV5-1 and TRBJ1-1; D is undetermined. Germline V gives CDR1 SGHRS, CDR2 YFSETQ. CDR3 length: 11 amino acids. Trimming removed 2 bases at V and 7 bases at J, with 6 bases between. The variable domain in full, completed from reference TRBV5-1 and TRBJ1-1, reads KAGVTQTPRYLIKTRGQQVTLSCSPISGHRSVSWYQQTPGQGLQFLFEYFSETQRNKGNFPGRFSGRQFSNSRSEMNVSTLELGDSALYLCASSLQNEAFFGQGTRLTVV.

The rearrangement joins TRBV18 to TRBJ1-1; D is perhaps TRBD1 (6 bases). V was clipped by 6 bases and J by 10 bases, with 18 bases between them. The CDR3 consists of 13 residues. Germline values: CDR1 KGHSH, CDR2 LQKENI. This chain's CDR3 is CASSQIGGQRAFF. CDR3 DNA sequence: TGTGCCAGCTCCCAAATCGGGGGGCAGCGAGCTTTCTTT.

V gene TRBV10-3 combines with J gene TRBJ2-7; 8 bases map to TRBD1. The CDR3 runs 15 residues. V lost 0 bases, J lost 6 bases, and 7 bases stayed unmatched. CDR1 ENHRY and CDR2 SYGVKD come from the germline V gene. The CDR3, as DNA: TGTGCCATCAGTGAGTCGTTGACAGGGGCCCTCGAGCAGTACTTC. Its translation: CAISESLTGALEQYF.

The V gene is TRBV5-5, the J gene TRBJ2-7, with D possibly matching TRBD1 (6 bases). CDR1 is SGHKS, CDR2 YYEKEE, per germline (reference sequence). V gave up 0 bases and J gave up 1 base, with 14 bases separating them. This CDR3 spans 16 amino acids. DNA for the CDR3: TGTGCCAGCAGCTTGGGGAACAGGGTATCATCCTACGAGCAGTACTTC. It codes for CASSLGNRVSSYEQYF.

V is TRBV7-7 and J is TRBJ2-3; a weak D match, TRBD2 (6 bases). This CDR3 has 15 residues. Germline loops: CDR1 SSHAT, CDR2 FNYEAQ (reference sequence). V gave up 1 base and J gave up 4 bases, with 12 bases separating them. The CDR3 spells CASSLGGGVPDTQYF. CDR3 DNA: TGTGCCAGCAGCTTAGGCGGAGGGGTCCCAGATACGCAGTATTTT.